Included here is one T cell receptor (beta chain) sequence, with context. Starting from genomic DNA, TCR beta CDR3 was amplified through two-round multiplex PCR. Amplification in first-round PCR relied on primers specific to each TRBV and TRBJ gene. There were universal primers used in the second PCR round. TCRdb redid the calling of the multiplex PCR reads with MiXCR, one entry per CDR3 protein. This table has 20,000 to 25,000 distinct CDR3 sequences, approximately 39% appearing once. The entry originates in a study of prognosis after radiotherapy for stage I lung cancer. Whole-study context: Of the patients, several had squamous cell carcinoma and roughly 13 had adenocarcinoma tumors.

This TCR came from a donor over 45 with non-small cell lung cancer. Material: PBMCs, obtained before or after stereotactic body radiation therapy (not recorded which).

DNA for the CDR3: TGTGCCAGCACTACCCTTGGGCAGGTAGCTTTCTTT. Protein sequence: CASTTLGQVAFF. The chain employs TRBV12-3 or TRBV12-4 and TRBJ1-1; D gene unclear. CDR3 size: 12 residues. Trimming shortened V by 7 bases and J by 10 bases, and 16 bases separated the two germline ends.